This T cell receptor (beta chain) was sequenced in a study of blood T cell repertoires in COVID-19. Study as a whole: T cells, B-cell-depleted T cells, or PBMCs supplied cDNA or gDNA.

The table came from immunoSEQ multiplex PCR; TCRdb's copy has only in-frame clones and leaves some out. The sample includes fewer than 500,000 clones, around 91% seen only once; the top ten take more than 0.95%. This CDR3 is 15 amino acids long. The V gene's germline CDR1 is SNHLY and CDR2 FYNNEI. Trimming took 6 bases from V and 7 from J, leaving 19 bases between them. In assigning cohorts, the study relied on participant-reported clinical history. The receptor was derived from a man younger than 40 who had recovered from COVID-19. The material sequenced was PBMCs or T cells enriched from blood (not recorded which). This chain links TRBV2 with TRBJ2-1; D might be TRBD2 (6 bases). The CDR3 sequence: CASSAGTAGRNEQFF. CDR3 in DNA: TGTGCCAGCAGCGCCGGGACTGCTGGACGTAATGAGCAGTTCTTC.